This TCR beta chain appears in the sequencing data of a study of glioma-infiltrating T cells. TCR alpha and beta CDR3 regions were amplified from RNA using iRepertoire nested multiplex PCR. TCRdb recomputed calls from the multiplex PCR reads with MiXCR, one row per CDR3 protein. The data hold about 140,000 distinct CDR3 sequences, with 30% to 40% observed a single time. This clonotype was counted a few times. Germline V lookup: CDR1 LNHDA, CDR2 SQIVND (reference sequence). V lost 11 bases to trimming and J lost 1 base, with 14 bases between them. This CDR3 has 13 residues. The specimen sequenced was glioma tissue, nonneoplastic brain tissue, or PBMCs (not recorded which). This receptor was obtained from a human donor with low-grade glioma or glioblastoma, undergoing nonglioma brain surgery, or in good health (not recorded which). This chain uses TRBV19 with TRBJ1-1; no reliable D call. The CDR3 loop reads CASNSMANTEAFF. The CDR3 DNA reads TGTGCCTCAAATTCCATGGCGAACACTGAAGCTTTCTTT.